A single sample is the source of the 5 T cell receptor beta chains below, sequenced in a study of CD8 T cells in Susac syndrome. An amount of RNA that ranged from roughly 0.45 to 1 ug was reverse transcribed with random hexamers. Via MiXCR, TCRdb re-called the immunoSEQ multiplex PCR reads, giving one row per CDR3 protein. The sample shows roughly 140,000 distinct CDR3 sequences, just under 95% of them seen only once. The sequenced sample consisted of CD8+ T cells from PBMCs. These receptors were taken from a human donor with multiple sclerosis.

This sequence joins TRBV29-1 and TRBJ2-7; 7 bases map to TRBD2. V lost 7 bases to trimming and J lost 6 bases; unmatched junction nucleotides: 9. There are 12 residues in the CDR3. Germline assignment: CDR1 SQVTM and CDR2 ANQGSEA. The CDR3 DNA sequence: TGCAGCGCCGGAACGGGGGGTGGCGAGCAGTACTTC. It codes for CSAGTGGGEQYF.

This chain connects TRBV3-1 to TRBJ1-5; 8 bases agree with TRBD1. The CDR3 length is 18 residues. Germline assignment: CDR1 LGHDT and CDR2 YNNKEL (reference sequence). With V trimmed by 0 bases and J by 4 bases, 11 bases remained unmatched. The CDR3 DNA sequence: TGTGCCAGCAGCCAAGATCGAGGGGGGCAGGGGGCGAATCAGCCCCAGCATTTT. Translation gives CASSQDRGGQGANQPQHF. The variable domain in full, with the rest retrieved from reference TRBV3-1 and TRBJ1-5, is DTAVSQTPKYLVTQMGNDKSIKCEQNLGHDTMYWYKQDSKKFLKIMFSYNNKELIINETVPNRFSPKSPDKAHLNLHINSLELGDSAVYFCASSQDRGGQGANQPQHFGDGTRLSIL.

This chain connects TRBV5-6 to TRBJ2-5; the D is unclear. The V and J ends lost 0 bases and 2 bases respectively, with 11 bases between them. This CDR3 region has 15 residues. Germline lookup yields CDR1 SGHDT and CDR2 YYEEEE. CDR3 region: CASSLEQYLQETQYF. The CDR3 nucleotides are TGTGCCAGCAGCTTGGAGCAGTATCTACAAGAGACCCAGTACTTC.

V and J are TRBV20-1 and TRBJ1-3; no definite D call. The CDR3 has 14 amino acids. V was pared by 0 bases and J by 0 bases, with 6 bases between. The V gene's germline CDR1 is DFQATT and CDR2 SNEGSKA (reference sequence). The CDR3 bases are TGCAGTGCTAGAGATAGCTACTCTGGAAACACCATATATTTT. This codes for CSARDSYSGNTIYF.

The V gene is TRBV7-9, the J gene TRBJ2-1; no reliable D call. Germline CDR1 SEHNR, CDR2 FQNEAQ (reference sequence). This CDR3 spans 12 amino acids. The V gene lost 6 bases and the J gene lost 6 bases, with 9 bases spanning the gap. The CDR3 here is CASRPGRNEQFF. The CDR3 nucleotides read TGTGCCAGCAGGCCAGGTCGCAATGAGCAGTTCTTC.